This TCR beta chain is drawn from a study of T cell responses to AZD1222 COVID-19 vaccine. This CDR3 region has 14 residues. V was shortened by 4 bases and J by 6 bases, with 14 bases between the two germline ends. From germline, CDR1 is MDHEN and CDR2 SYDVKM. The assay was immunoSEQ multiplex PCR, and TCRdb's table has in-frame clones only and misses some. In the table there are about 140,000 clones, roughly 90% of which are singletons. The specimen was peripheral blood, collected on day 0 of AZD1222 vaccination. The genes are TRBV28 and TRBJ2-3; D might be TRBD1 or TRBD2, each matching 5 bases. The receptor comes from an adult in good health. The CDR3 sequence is CASSSGPKEDTQYF. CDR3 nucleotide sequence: TGTGCCAGCAGTTCGGGACCCAAGGAGGATACGCAGTATTTT.